The entry below describes one TCR beta chain. Its specificity is not known. Using a J-beta primer mix together with a sample-barcoded 5' primer, a second PCR was run for roughly 7 to 12 cycles. A tag from a template-switch adaptor with 12 random nucleotides marked each cDNA molecule. The yield of each sample was at least 2.5 million CDR3-containing paired-end reads. TCRdb reprocessed the 5' RACE reads with MiXCR, giving one entry per CDR3 protein. The sample has roughly 1.7 million distinct CDR3 sequences, about 31% seen once. CDR1 is DFQATT and CDR2 is SNEGSKA in the germline V gene (reference sequence). The CDR3 extends over 15 amino acids. Trimming cost V 3 bases and J 4 bases; bases outside gene matches: 9. These data come from a study of blood T cells in healthy people across ages. Study conclusions and caveats: Estimates drawn from one million T cells were deemed to understate diversity.

The rearrangement links TRBV20-1 to TRBJ2-5; 9 nucleotides line up with TRBD2. The TCR was taken from a young woman in good health. The material sequenced was blood. The CDR3 is CSARGSGSLRETQYF. CDR3 DNA: TGCAGTGCTAGGGGTAGCGGGAGTTTGAGAGAGACCCAGTACTTC.